This T cell receptor beta chain was documented in a study of blood T cell repertoires in COVID-19. Turning to the study itself: Italy, Spain and the United States were the sources of the convalescent and acute COVID-19 samples.

Participant age was roughly 18 to 100 years, and participants resided in roughly 25 US areas. Cohort allocation depended upon clinical history that participants reported. Methods used by the authors: Reference gene primer amplification yielded estimated nucleated cell counts. Data came from immunoSEQ multiplex PCR; TCRdb stores just in-frame clones and leaves some out. V, J and clone size derive from that table, while D and trimming were established from the DNA sequence. The sample lists about 310,000 clones, about 90% occurring once. The source of this sequence is a woman under 30 with acute COVID-19. Specimen: PBMCs or T cells enriched from blood (not recorded which).

The CDR3 bases are TGTGCCAATTCTGCGGGAGATGCAGATACGCAGTATTTT. Translation: CANSAGDADTQYF. This rearrangement joins TRBV5-4 to TRBJ2-3, with TRBD2 identical over 7 bases. The germline gives CDR1 SGHNT, CDR2 YYREEE (reference sequence). J lost 4 bases, V lost 9 bases, and 8 bases had no gene match. This CDR3 contains 13 residues. Full variable domain (remainder filled in from reference TRBV5-4 and TRBJ2-3): ETGVTQSPTHLIKTRGQQVTLRCSSQSGHNTVSWYQQALGQGPQFIFQYYREEENGRGNFPPRFSGLQFPNYSSELNVNALELDDSALYLCANSAGDADTQYFGPGTRLTVL.